This is a list of T cell receptor beta chains from one sample in a study of early T cells in non-severe SARS-CoV-2 infection. TCRdb used MiXCR to reprocess the 5' RACE reads, holding one entry per CDR3 protein. Of some 25,000 distinct CDR3 sequences listed, roughly 4% are singletons. Sequencing input: whole blood. The receptors were sampled from an adult who was a healthcare worker with PCR-confirmed SARS-CoV-2 infection or an uninfected control (not recorded which). The CDR3 runs from the conserved cysteine through the conserved F or W. A D gene is named only where the DNA matches it firmly. Clone size is shown for a subset of rows, as once, few, many or a class of expanded clone.

TRBD2 TRBJ2-1 . TRBV7-8 TGTGCCAGCAGCCCCCGACTAGCGGGAGGATACAATGAGCAGTTCTTC CASSPRLAGGYNEQFF
. TRBJ2-5 . TRBV18 TGTGCCAGCTCACGAATCGGGACGGCCCAAGAGACCCAGTACTTC CASSRIGTAQETQYF
. TRBJ1-1 many TRBV14 TGTGCCAGCAGCCACAGGGCGGGCACTGAAGCTTTCTTT CASSHRAGTEAFF
. TRBJ1-5 few TRBV19 TGTGCCAGTAGGGACACCCCCGGACAGCCCCAGCATTTT CASRDTPGQPQHF
TRBD1 TRBJ2-2 many TRBV9 TGTGCCAGCAGCGTATTGACAGGGGGTACCGGGGAGCTGTTTTTT CASSVLTGGTGELFF
. TRBJ2-7 . TRBV3-1 TGTGCCAGCAGCCAAGAAGGGACCCCCTTTCGCTTC CASSQEGTPFRF
TRBD2 TRBJ2-7 many TRBV10-3 TGTGCCATAACCAGCGGACTAGCGGGAACCAACGAGCAGTACTTC CAITSGLAGTNEQYF
TRBD2 TRBJ2-5 . TRBV10-3 TGTGCCATCAGTGACGCGCGGGAGGGCTTAACACGAGAAGGGGAGACCCAGTACTTC CAISDAREGLTREGETQYF
. TRBJ2-3 . TRBV7-3 TGTGCCAGCAGCTTAAAGCCTGGGGTGAGCACAGATACGCAGTATTTT CASSLKPGVSTDTQYF
. TRBJ1-3 many TRBV29-1 TGCAGCGTTGACGGGTCTGGAAACACCATATATTTT CSVDGSGNTIYF
TRBD2 TRBJ2-2 . TRBV6-2/TRBV6-3 TGTGCCAGCAGTTATGGAGCGGGAGTGAGCACCGGGGAGCTGTTTTTT CASSYGAGVSTGELFF
TRBD2 TRBJ2-2 many TRBV29-1 TGCAGCGTTTGGGGACTATCCAACACCGGGGAGCTGTTTTTT CSVWGLSNTGELFF
. TRBJ2-1 many TRBV7-2 TGTGCCAGCAGCTTAGGGGGGAGTGTCGATGAGCAGTTCTTC CASSLGGSVDEQFF
. TRBJ2-1 few TRBV29-1 TGCGCCATTTCCAATGAGCAGTTCTTC CAISNEQFF
TRBD1 TRBJ2-7 many TRBV5-1 TGCGCCAGCAGCTCAGGGGGCTCCAGTCCCTACGAGCAGTACTTC CASSSGGSSPYEQYF
. TRBJ1-1 many TRBV11-2 TGTGCCAGCAGCTTAGAGTGGGGGGCAGCTGAAGCTTTCTTT CASSLEWGAAEAFF
TRBD1 TRBJ2-3 many TRBV5-1 TGCGCCAGCAGCTTGGTCGACAGGGCAACAGATACGCAGTATTTT CASSLVDRATDTQYF
. TRBJ2-3 . TRBV27 TGTGCCAGCGGCTCTCAGGGCTATACGCAGTATTTT CASGSQGYTQYF
TRBD2 TRBJ2-7 many TRBV11-2 TGTGCCAGCAGCCGTACTGGGCGGGAGTACGAGCAGTACTTC CASSRTGREYEQYF
. TRBJ2-7 many TRBV10-3 TGTGCCATCAGTGATTCCTACGAGCAGTACTTC CAISDSYEQYF
. TRBJ1-4 many TRBV19 TGTGCCAGTACCACAATCCAGGGTTGGAAGGAAAAACTGTTTTTT CASTTIQGWKEKLFF
TRBD1 TRBJ2-1 many TRBV11-3 TGTGCCAGCAGCTCAAGGGACAGGGTATTGTCCGAGCAGTTCTTC CASSSRDRVLSEQFF
TRBD1 TRBJ2-1 many TRBV12-3/TRBV12-4 TGTGCCAGCAGCCGACAGGGTGGAGAGAATGAGCAGTTCTTC CASSRQGGENEQFF
. TRBJ1-1 few TRBV7-9 TGTGCCAGCAGCCAGGGGCACACTGAAGCTTTCTTT CASSQGHTEAFF
. TRBJ2-3 many TRBV7-8 TGTGCCAGCAGCTTAAAGCGAGGGTTCACAGATACGCAGTATTTT CASSLKRGFTDTQYF
TRBD1 TRBJ1-1 . TRBV5-1 TGCGCCAGCAGCTTGGTAGGGACAGGGAACACTGAAGCTTTCTTT CASSLVGTGNTEAFF
. TRBJ2-1 many TRBV11-3 TGTGCCAGCAGCTCGGGCGGATCCTCCTACAATGAGCAGTTCTTC CASSSGGSSYNEQFF
TRBD1 TRBJ2-5 many TRBV29-1 TGCAGCGCATCGACAGGGGAGACCCAGTACTTC CSASTGETQYF
. TRBJ2-5 many TRBV27 TGTGCCAGCAGCTCCCACTTCCAAGAGACCCAGTACTTC CASSSHFQETQYF
TRBD2 TRBJ2-4 many TRBV27 TGTGCCAGCAGACCTCTACTAGCGGACCTAGCCAAAAACATTCAGTACTTC CASRPLLADLAKNIQYF
TRBD2 TRBJ2-3 few TRBV20-1 TGCAGTGCAGGCCTCGGCGGGAGGTTTATGACAGATACGCAGTATTTT CSAGLGGRFMTDTQYF
TRBD2 TRBJ2-2 many TRBV7-8 TGTGCCAGCAGCCTCATTCCTAGCGGGAGCTATGGCACCGGGGAGCTGTTTTTT CASSLIPSGSYGTGELFF
. TRBJ2-3 many TRBV7-8 TGTGCCAGCAGCTTAGTGGTGGAGACCACAGATACGCAGTATTTT CASSLVVETTDTQYF
. TRBJ2-2 . TRBV7-9 TGTGCCAGCAGCTCCATGGGCAGAGGCACCGGGGAGCTGTTTTTT CASSSMGRGTGELFF
TRBD1 TRBJ1-6 . TRBV7-2 TGTGCCAGCAGCACCGGGACAGCCTATAACTCACCCCTCCACTTT CASSTGTAYNSPLHF
. TRBJ2-2 many TRBV5-6 TGTGCCAGCAGCTCGGCAGGGGTTACCGGGGAGCTGTTTTTT CASSSAGVTGELFF
TRBD2 TRBJ2-3 many TRBV18 TGTGCCAGCTCACCAAGCATGAGCGGGATAAGCACAGATACGCAGTATTTT CASSPSMSGISTDTQYF